The entry below gives a single T cell receptor (beta chain) sequence along with its context. There is no known antigen for this receptor. Base qualities are missing; no much larger clone stands one base away. The germline V gene encodes CDR1 LNHDA and CDR2 SQIVND (reference sequence). The junction carries 21 bases between V and J, which are trimmed by 5 bases and 7 bases respectively. The CDR3 numbers 16 residues from cysteine through phenylalanine. This entry keeps only the CDR3 DNA: 48 bases, framed from base 1. This sample was taken from a study of T cells in Graves' hyperthyroidism and ophthalmopathy (dated by TCRdb to the late 2010s). In the study overall: TCR V-J signatures able to tell the groups apart were searched for in a discovery cohort of some 97 patients, of whom roughly 42 had Graves' ophthalmopathy and roughly 58 had stable Graves' hyperthyroidism. Prospective prediction of ophthalmopathy was tested in an independent validation cohort consisting of 18 hyperthyroidism patients and approximately 16 patients who later progressed to ophthalmopathy. The 100 or so discovery patients were divided at random into training and test sets in a 7:3 ratio. In addition, the study compared T-cell repertoires in thyroid tissue and in blood from several Graves' hyperthyroidism patients. Once sampling was done, hyperthyroidism patients were given methimazole at a starting dose of 30 mg daily, whereas ophthalmopathy patients were given high-dose intravenous methylprednisolone. The paper reports TCR Vbeta CDR3 sequencing of about 140 peripheral blood samples: approximately 41 ophthalmopathy, over 70 hyperthyroidism and roughly 17 progressor patients. The investigation overall reported the following: Sample size was not statistically predetermined, and investigators were not blinded to group allocation. In validation, the model predicted progression to ophthalmopathy with approximately 70% sensitivity and roughly 75% specificity, a median of 6.5 months before onset. In cross-validation, a model built on a 13 V-J signature told ophthalmopathy apart from stable hyperthyroidism with roughly 87% sensitivity and 81% to 82% specificity, and in testing the same model reached 80%/75%. Most expanded thyroid clonotypes (frequency above 0.001) were also detected in blood, suggesting blood repertoires may reflect thyroid immune responses.

Amplification of TCR beta CDR3 regions was carried out from RNA transcripts. The first round of RT-PCR for the TCR CDR3 was performed with the HTBI primer set and the Qiagen OneStep RT-PCR kit. The libraries were constructed in a second round of multiplex PCR and then size-selected and purified. The libraries were sequenced on an Illumina HiSeq2000 using paired-end 100 bp reads. The authors' pipeline ran thus. SOAPnuke was used to process the raw data, throwing out any read that contained adapters or uncalled bases, had a mean Phred below 15, or lacked an exact constant-primer or identifier match. High-quality paired reads were merged with COPE v1.2.5, and unique nucleotide sequences were defined as clonotypes. MiTCR v1.1 was used to align the clonotypes against IMGT TRBV, TRBD and TRBJ reference segments. Only V-J combinations with frequency above 0.0001, covering approximately 99% of repertoires, were analysed. The TCS score was defined as F50 (clonal expansion) divided by E x V (chaos), with BLOSUM62-based TCRdist calculated between CDR3 peptides within each V-J. Welch's t-statistics and random forest reduced fewer than 600 V-J features to 10 to 15, which were used in a naive Bayes classifier (R e1071). Thyroid-blood repertoire similarity was quantified with the Morisita-Horn index. TCRdb itself trimmed the public reads at Q25 with fastp, ran MiXCR and retained productive beta chains. Rows matching on CDR3 protein sequence are summarized as one entry with the most common DNA and genes. What appears here as the V and J calls and clone size reflects TCRdb's work, not the paper's. The sample includes over 650,000 distinct CDR3 sequences, with approximately 42% observed a single time. The top ten hold roughly 6.5% of the sample.

The study excluded patients with uncontrolled infections, other autoimmune diseases, pregnancy or lactation. Diagnoses relied on clinical symptoms, serum thyroxine and TRAb, thyroid ultrasound and orbital computed tomography. Total RNA was extracted with Trizol reagent, and quality was checked on an Agilent 2100 Bioanalyzer. This TCR was sampled from an adult man with Graves' disease, either hyperthyroidism or ophthalmopathy (not recorded which). The sequence is built from TRBV19 and TRBJ1-5; no confident D gene assignment can be made. Sequencing was done on a sample of peripheral blood or thyroid tissue (not recorded which). The CDR3 protein sequence reads: CASSGMTARQDQPQHF. The DNA reads as follows: TGTGCCAGTAGTGGGATGACCGCGAGACAAGACCAGCCCCAGCATTTT.